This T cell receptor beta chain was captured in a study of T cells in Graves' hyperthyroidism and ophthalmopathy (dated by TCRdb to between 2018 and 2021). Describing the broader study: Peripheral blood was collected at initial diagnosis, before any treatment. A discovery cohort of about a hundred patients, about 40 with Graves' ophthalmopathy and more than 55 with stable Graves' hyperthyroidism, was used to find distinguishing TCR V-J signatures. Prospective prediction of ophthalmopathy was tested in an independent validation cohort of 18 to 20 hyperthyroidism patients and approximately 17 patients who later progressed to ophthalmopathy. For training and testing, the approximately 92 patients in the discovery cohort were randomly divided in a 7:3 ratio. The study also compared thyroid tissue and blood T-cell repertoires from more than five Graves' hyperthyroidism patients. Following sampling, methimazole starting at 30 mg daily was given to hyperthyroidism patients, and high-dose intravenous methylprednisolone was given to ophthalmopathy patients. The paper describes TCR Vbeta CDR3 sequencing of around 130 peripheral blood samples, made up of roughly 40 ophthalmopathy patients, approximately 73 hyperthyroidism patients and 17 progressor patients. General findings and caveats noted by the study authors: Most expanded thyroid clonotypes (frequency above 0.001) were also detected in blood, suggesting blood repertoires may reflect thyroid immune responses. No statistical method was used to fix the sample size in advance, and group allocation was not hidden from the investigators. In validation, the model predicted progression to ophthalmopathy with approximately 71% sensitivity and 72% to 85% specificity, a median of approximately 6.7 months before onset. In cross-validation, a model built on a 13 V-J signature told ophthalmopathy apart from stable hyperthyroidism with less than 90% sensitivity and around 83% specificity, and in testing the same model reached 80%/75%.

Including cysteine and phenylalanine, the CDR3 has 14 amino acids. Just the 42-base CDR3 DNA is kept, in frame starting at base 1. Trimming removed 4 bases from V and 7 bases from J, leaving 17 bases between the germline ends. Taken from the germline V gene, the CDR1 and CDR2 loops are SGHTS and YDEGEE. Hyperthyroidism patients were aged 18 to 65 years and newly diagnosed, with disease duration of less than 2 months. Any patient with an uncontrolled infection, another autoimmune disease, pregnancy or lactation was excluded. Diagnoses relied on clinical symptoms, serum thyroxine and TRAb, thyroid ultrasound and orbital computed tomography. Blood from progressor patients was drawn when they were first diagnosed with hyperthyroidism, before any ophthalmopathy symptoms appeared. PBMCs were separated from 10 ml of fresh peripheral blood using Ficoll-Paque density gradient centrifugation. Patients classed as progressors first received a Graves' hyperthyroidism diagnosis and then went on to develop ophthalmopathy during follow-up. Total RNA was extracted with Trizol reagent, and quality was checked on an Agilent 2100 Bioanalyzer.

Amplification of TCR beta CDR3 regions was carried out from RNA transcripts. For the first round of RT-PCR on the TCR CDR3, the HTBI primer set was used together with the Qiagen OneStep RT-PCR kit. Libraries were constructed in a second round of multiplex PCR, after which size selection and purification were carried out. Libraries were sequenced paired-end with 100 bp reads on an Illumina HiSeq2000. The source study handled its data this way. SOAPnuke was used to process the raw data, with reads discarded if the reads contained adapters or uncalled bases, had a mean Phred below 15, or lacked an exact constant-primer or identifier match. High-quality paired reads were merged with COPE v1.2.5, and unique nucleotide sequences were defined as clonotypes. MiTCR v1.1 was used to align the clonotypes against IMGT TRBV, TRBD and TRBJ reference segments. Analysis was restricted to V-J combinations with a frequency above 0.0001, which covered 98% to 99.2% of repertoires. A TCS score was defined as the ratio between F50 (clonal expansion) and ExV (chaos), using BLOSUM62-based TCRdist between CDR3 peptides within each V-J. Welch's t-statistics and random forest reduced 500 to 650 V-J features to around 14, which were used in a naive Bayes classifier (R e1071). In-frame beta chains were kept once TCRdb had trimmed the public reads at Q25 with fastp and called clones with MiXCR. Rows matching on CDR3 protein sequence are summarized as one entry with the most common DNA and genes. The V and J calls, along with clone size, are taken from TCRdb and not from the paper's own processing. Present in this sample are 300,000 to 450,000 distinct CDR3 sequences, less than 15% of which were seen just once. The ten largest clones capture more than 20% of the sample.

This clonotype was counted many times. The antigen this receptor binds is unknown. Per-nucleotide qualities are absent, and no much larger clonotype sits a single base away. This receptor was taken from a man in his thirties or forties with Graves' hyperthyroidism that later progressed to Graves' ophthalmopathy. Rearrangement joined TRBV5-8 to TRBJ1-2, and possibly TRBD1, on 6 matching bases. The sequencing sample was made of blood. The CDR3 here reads CASSAEGGLLGYTF. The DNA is TGTGCCAGCAGCGCGGAGGGGGGGCTGCTTGGCTACACCTTC.